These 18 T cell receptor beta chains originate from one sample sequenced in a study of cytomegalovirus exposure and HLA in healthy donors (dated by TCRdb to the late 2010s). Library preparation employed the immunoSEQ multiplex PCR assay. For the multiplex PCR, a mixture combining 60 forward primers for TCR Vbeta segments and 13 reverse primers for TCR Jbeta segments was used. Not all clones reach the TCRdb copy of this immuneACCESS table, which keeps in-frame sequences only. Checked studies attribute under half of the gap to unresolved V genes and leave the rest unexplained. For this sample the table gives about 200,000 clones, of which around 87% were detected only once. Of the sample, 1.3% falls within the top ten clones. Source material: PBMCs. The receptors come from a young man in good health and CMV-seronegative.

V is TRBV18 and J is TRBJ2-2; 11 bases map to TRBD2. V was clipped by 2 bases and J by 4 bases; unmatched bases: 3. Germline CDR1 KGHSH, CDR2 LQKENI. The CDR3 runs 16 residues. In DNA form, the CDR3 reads TGTGCCAGCTCACCAAGGCTAGCGGGAGGCACCGGGGAGCTGTTTTTT. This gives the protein CASSPRLAGGTGELFF.

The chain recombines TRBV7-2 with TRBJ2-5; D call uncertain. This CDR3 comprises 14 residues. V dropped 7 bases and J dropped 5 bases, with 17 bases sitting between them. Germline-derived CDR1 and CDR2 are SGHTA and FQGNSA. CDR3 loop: CASKLDILFETQYF. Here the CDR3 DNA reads TGTGCCAGCAAATTAGACATACTTTTTGAGACCCAGTACTTC.

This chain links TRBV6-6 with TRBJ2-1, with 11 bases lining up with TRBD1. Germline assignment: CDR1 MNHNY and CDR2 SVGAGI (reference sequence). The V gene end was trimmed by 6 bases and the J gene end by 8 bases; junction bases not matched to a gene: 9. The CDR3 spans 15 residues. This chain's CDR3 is CASRPGDRGDDEQFF. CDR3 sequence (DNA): TGTGCCAGCAGACCTGGGGACAGGGGGGACGATGAGCAGTTCTTC.

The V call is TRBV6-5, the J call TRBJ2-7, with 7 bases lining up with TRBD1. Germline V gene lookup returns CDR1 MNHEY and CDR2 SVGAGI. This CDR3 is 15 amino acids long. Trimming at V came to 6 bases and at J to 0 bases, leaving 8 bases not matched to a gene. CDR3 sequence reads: CASSSGTARSYEQYF. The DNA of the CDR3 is TGTGCCAGCAGCTCAGGGACAGCCCGCTCCTACGAGCAGTACTTC.

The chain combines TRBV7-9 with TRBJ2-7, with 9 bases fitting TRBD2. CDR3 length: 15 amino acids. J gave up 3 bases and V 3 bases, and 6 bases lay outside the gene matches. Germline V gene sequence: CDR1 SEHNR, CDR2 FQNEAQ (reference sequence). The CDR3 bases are TGTGCCAGCAGCTTGTTGCTAGCGGGGCACTACGAGCAGTACTTC. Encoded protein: CASSLLLAGHYEQYF.

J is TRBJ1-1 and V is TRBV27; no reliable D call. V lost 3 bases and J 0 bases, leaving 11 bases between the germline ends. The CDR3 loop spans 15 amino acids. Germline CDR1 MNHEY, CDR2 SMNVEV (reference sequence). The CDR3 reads CASSFDRLMNTEAFF. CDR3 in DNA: TGTGCCAGCAGTTTTGACCGACTAATGAACACTGAAGCTTTCTTT.

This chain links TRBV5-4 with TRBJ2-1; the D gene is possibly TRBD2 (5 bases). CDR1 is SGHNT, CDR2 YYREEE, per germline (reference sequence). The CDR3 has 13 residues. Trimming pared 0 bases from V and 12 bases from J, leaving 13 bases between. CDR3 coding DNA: TGTGCCAGCAGCTTGGGGTCCGGGGTCCCGCAGTTCTTC. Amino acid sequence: CASSLGSGVPQFF. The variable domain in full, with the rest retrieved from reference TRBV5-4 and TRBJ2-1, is ETGVTQSPTHLIKTRGQQVTLRCSSQSGHNTVSWYQQALGQGPQFIFQYYREEENGRGNFPPRFSGLQFPNYSSELNVNALELDDSALYLCASSLGSGVPQFFGPGTRLTVL.

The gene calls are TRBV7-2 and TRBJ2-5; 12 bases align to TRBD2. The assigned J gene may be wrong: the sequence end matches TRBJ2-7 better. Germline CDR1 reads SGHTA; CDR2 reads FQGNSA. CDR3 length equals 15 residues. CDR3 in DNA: TGTGCCAGCAGCTCACCGACTAGCGGGGGCTACGAGCAGTACTTC. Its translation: CASSSPTSGGYEQYF.

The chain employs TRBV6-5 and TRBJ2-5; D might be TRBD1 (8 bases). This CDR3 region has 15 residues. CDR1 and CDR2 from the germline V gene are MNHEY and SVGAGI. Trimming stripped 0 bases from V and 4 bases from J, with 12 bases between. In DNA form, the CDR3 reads TGTGCCAGCAGTTACTCCACAGGGGGGGTAGAGACCCAGTACTTC. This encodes CASSYSTGGVETQYF.

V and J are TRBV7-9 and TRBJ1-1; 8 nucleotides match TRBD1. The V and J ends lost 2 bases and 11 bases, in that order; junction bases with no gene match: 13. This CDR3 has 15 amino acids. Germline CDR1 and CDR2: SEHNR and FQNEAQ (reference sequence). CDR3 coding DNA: TGTGCCAGCAGCTTAAGTTTCCAGACAGGGGAAGAGGCTTTCTTT. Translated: CASSLSFQTGEEAFF.

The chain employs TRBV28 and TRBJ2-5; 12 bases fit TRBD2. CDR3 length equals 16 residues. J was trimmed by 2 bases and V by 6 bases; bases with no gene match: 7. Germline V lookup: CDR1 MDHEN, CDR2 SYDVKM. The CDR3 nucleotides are TGTGCCAGCAGCTTCAATGGACTAGCGGGGCAAGAGACCCAGTACTTC. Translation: CASSFNGLAGQETQYF.

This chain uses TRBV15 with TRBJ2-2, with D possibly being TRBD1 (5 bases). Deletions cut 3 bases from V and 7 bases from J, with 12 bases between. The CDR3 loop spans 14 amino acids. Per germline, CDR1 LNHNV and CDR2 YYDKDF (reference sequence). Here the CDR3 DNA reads TGTGCCACCAGCAGGGTCAGGGTGGACGGGGAGCTGTTTTTT. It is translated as CATSRVRVDGELFF.

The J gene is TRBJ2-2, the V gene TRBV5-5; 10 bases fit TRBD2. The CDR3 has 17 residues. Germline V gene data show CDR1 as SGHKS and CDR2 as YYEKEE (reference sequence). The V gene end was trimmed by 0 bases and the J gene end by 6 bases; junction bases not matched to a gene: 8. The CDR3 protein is CASSLDWLAGAAGELFF. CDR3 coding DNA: TGTGCCAGCAGCTTGGATTGGCTAGCGGGAGCGGCCGGGGAGCTGTTTTTT.

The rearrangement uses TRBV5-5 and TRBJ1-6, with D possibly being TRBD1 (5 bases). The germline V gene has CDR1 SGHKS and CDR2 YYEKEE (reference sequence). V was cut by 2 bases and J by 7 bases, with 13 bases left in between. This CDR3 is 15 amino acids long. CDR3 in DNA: TGTGCCAGCAGCTTACCGCCAGGGCCAAATTCACCCCTCCACTTT. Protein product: CASSLPPGPNSPLHF.

CDR3 region: CASSFEDPAGQYF. The DNA for the CDR3 is TGTGCCAGCAGCTTTGAGGACCCGGCGGGGCAGTACTTC. The rearrangement joins TRBV7-2 to TRBJ2-7; a possible D gene is TRBD2 (5 bases). The CDR3 covers 13 residues. Looked up from germline, CDR1 is SGHTA and CDR2 is FQGNSA. V was cut by 3 bases and J by 9 bases, with 15 bases left in between.

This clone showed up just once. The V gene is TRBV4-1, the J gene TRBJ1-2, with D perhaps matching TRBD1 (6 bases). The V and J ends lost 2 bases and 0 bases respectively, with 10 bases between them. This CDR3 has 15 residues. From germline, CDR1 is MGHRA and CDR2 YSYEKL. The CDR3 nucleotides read TGCGCCAGCAGCCAACCAGGACAGTCTAACTATGGCTACACCTTC. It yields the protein CASSQPGQSNYGYTF.

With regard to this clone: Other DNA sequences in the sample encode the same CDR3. CDR3 amino acids: CASSRDSNQPQHF. Written as DNA, the CDR3 is TGTGCCAGCAGCAGAGATAGCAATCAGCCCCAGCATTTT. The V call is TRBV7-2, the J call TRBJ1-5; no clear D. The V gene lost 5 bases and the J gene lost 0 bases, with 5 bases spanning the gap. Germline V gene data show CDR1 as SGHTA and CDR2 as FQGNSA. The CDR3 length is 13 residues.

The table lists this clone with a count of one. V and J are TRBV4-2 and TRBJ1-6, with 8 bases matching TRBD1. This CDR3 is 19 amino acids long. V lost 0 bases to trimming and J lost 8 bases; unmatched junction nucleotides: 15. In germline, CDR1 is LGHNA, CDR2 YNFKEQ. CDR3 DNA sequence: TGTGCCAGCAGCCAAGATCGGACAGGGAGAATTAATATGGATTCACCCCTCCACTTT. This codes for CASSQDRTGRINMDSPLHF.